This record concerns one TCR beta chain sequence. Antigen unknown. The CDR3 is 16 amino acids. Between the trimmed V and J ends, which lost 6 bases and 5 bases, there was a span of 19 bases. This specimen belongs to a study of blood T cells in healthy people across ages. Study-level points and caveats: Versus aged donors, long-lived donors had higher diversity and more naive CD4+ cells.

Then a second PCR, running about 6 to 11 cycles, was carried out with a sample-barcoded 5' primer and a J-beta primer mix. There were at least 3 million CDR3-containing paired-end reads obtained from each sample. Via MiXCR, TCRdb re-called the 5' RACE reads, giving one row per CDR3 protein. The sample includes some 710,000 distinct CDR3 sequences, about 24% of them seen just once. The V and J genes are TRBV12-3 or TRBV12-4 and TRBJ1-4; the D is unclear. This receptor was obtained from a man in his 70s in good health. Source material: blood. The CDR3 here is CASSPKAGRRNEKLFF. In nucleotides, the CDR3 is TGTGCCAGCAGCCCCAAAGCCGGGAGAAGGAATGAAAAACTGTTTTTT.